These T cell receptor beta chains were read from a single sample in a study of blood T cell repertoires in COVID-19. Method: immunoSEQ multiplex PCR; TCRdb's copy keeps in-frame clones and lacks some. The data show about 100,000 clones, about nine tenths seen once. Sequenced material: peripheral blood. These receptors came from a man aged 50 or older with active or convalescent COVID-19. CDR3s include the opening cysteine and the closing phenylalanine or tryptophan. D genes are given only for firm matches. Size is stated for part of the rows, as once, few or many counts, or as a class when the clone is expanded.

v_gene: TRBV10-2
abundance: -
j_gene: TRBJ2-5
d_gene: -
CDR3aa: CASSEEGKETQYF
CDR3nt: TGCGCCAGCAGTGAGGAGGGAAAAGAGACCCAGTACTTC

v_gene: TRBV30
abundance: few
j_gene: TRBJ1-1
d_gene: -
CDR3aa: CAWSVQGFAEAFF
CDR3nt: TGTGCCTGGAGTGTACAGGGATTTGCTGAAGCTTTCTTT

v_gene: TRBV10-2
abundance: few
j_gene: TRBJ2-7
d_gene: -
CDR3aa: CASSEMTGGDEQYF
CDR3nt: TGCGCCAGCAGTGAGATGACGGGTGGAGACGAGCAGTACTTC

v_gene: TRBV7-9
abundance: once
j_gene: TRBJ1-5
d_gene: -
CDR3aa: CASSATGDQPQHF
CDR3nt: TGTGCCAGCAGCGCGACAGGAGATCAGCCCCAGCATTTT

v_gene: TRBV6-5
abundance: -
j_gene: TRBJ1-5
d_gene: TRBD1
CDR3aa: CASDQGGYNQPQHF
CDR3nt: TGTGCCAGCGATCAGGGGGGTTACAATCAGCCCCAGCATTTT

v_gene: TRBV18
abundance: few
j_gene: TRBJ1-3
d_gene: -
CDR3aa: CASSRSGALSSFSGNTIYF
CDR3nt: TGTGCCAGCTCACGAAGCGGGGCCCTTTCATCCTTCTCTGGAAACACCATATATTTT

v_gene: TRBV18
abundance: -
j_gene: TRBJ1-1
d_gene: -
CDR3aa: CASSPTGLTEAFF
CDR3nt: TGTGCCAGCTCACCAACCGGGTTAACTGAAGCTTTCTTT

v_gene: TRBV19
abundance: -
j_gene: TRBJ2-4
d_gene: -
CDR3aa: CASSTYEAKNIQYF
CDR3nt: TGTGCCAGTAGTACCTACGAAGCCAAAAACATTCAGTACTTC

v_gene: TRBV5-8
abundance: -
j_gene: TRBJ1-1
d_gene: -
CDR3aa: CASSLASVEAFF
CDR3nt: TGTGCCAGCAGCTTGGCCAGCGTTGAAGCTTTCTTT

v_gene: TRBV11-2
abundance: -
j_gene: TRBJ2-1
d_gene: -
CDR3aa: CAGQQNNEQFF
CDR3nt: TGTGCCGGACAGCAAAACAATGAGCAGTTCTTC

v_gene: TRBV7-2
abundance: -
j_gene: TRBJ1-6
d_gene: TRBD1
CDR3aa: CASSSGQGAGSPLHF
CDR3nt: TGTGCCAGCAGTTCAGGACAGGGGGCTGGTTCACCCCTCCACTTT

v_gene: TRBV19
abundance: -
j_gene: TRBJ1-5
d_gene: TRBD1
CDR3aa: CASSGTGGQPQHF
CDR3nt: TGTGCCAGTAGCGGGACAGGGGGTCAGCCCCAGCATTTT

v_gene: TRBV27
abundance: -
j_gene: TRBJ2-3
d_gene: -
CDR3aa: CASSPRAASTDTQYF
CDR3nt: TGTGCCAGCAGTCCAAGAGCGGCTAGCACAGATACGCAGTATTTT

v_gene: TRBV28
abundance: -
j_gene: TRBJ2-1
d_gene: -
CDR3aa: CASRVQGSYNEQFF
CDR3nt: TGTGCCAGCAGGGTGCAGGGATCCTACAATGAGCAGTTCTTC

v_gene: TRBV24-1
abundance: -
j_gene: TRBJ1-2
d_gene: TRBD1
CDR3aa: CATGSTGNGYTF
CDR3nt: TGTGCCACCGGATCGACAGGGAATGGCTACACCTTC

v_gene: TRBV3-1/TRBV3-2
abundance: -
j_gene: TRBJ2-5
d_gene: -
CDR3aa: CASSRNTGTETQYF
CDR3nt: TGTGCCAGCAGTCGAAACACAGGGACAGAGACCCAGTACTTC

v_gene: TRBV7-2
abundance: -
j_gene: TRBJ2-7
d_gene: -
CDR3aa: CASSLGLEVSYEQYF
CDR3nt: TGTGCCAGCAGCTTAGGACTAGAGGTCTCCTACGAGCAGTACTTC

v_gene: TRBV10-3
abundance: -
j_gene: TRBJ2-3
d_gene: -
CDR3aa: CAISESPTGTVSGTQYF
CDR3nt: TGTGCCATCAGTGAGTCGCCCACAGGGACGGTATCAGGTACGCAGTATTTT

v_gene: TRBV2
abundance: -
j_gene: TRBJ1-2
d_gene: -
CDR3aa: CASSDTGYGYTF
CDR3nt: TGTGCCAGCAGTGACACCGGCTATGGCTACACCTTC

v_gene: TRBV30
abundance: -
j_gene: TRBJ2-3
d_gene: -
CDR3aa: CAFCEGTDTQYF
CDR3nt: TGTGCCTTCTGTGAGGGCACAGATACGCAGTATTTT

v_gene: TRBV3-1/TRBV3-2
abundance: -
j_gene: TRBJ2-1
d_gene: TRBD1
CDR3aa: CASSQRGQGAHNEQFF
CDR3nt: TGTGCCAGCAGCCAGAGGGGACAGGGGGCTCACAATGAGCAGTTCTTC

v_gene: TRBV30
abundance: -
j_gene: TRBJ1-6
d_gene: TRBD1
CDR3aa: CAWSPGGSYNSPLHF
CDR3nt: TGTGCCTGGAGCCCAGGGGGATCCTATAATTCACCCCTCCACTTT

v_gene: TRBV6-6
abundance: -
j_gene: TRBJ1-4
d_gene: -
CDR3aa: CASSYGPASGLFF
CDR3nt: TGTGCCAGCAGTTACGGTCCCGCCTCGGGACTGTTTTTT

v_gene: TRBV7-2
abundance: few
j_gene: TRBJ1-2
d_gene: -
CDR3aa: CASSSGSFGYTF
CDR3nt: TGTGCCAGCAGCTCGGGGAGCTTTGGCTACACCTTC

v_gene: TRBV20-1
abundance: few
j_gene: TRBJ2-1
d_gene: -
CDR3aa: CSAIQGNEQFF
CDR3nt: TGCAGTGCTATCCAGGGGAATGAGCAGTTCTTC

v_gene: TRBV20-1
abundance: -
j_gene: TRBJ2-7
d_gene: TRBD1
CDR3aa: CSASGTGGRVYEQYF
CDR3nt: TGCAGTGCTAGTGGGACAGGGGGAAGAGTCTACGAGCAGTACTTC

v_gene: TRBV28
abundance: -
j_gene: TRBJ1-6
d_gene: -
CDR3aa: CASRVPGSYNSPLHF
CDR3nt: TGTGCGTCCCGGGTCCCGGGCTCCTATAATTCACCCCTCCACTTT

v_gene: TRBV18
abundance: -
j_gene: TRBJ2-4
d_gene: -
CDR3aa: CASSGGGLPLAKNIQYF
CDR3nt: TGTGCCAGCTCGGGAGGGGGTCTTCCTCTAGCCAAAAACATTCAGTACTTC